The 22 T cell receptor beta chains listed next were all sequenced from one sample in a study of cytomegalovirus exposure and HLA in healthy donors. Both 60 Vbeta primers and 13 Jbeta primers went into the PCR. Sequenced by immunoSEQ multiplex PCR; TCRdb stores in-frame clones only, minus some. The table has roughly 100,000 clones, roughly 71% seen once. The sample comprised PBMCs. These receptors were obtained from a male donor in good health and CMV-seropositive.

This rearrangement joins TRBV7-9 to TRBJ2-7, with 8 bases matching TRBD2. Germline loops: CDR1 SEHNR, CDR2 FQNEAQ (reference sequence). CDR3 length: 16 amino acids. With 5 bases clipped from V and 3 bases from J, the junction kept 12 bases outside the gene matches. The CDR3 loop is CASSVGVASGHYEQYF. CDR3 DNA sequence: TGTGCCAGCAGCGTAGGTGTGGCTAGCGGGCACTACGAGCAGTACTTC. The whole variable domain, remainder taken from reference TRBV7-9 and TRBJ2-7, is DTGVSQNPRHKITKRGQNVTFRCDPISEHNRLYWYRQTLGQGPEFLTYFQNEAQLEKSRLLSDRFSAERPKGSFSTLEIQRTEQGDSAMYLCASSVGVASGHYEQYFGPGTRLTVT.

V usage is TRBV11-1 and J usage is TRBJ2-5; tentative D call: TRBD2 (8 bases). CDR1 is SGHAT and CDR2 is FQDESV in the germline V gene (reference sequence). The CDR3 has 17 residues. V lost 5 bases and J 2 bases, leaving 21 bases between the germline ends. CDR3 sequence reads: CASSREGGRGGQETQYF. The CDR3 bases are TGTGCCAGCAGCCGCGAAGGGGGCCGGGGGGGTCAAGAGACCCAGTACTTC.

V usage is TRBV19 and J usage is TRBJ2-6, with D possibly matching TRBD1 (6 bases). The V gene lost 8 bases and the J gene lost 0 bases, with 14 bases spanning the gap. This CDR3 contains 16 residues. Germline values: CDR1 LNHDA, CDR2 SQIVND (reference sequence). The CDR3 DNA reads as TGTGCCAGTGAACCGGGACATTCCTCTGGGGCCAACGTCCTGACTTTC. Translating it yields CASEPGHSSGANVLTF.

V gene TRBV19 combines with J gene TRBJ1-5; D gene unclear. Germline loops: CDR1 LNHDA, CDR2 SQIVND (reference sequence). Trimming took 4 bases from V and 2 from J, leaving 12 bases between them. The CDR3 has 15 residues. The chain's CDR3 is CASSNGRWGNQPQHF. DNA of the CDR3: TGTGCCAGTAGTAACGGGAGATGGGGCAATCAGCCCCAGCATTTT.

V is TRBV4-3 and J is TRBJ2-1; 10 bases fit TRBD2. The J segment lost 6 bases and the V segment lost 0 bases, leaving 5 bases of the junction unmatched. The germline gives CDR1 LGHNA, CDR2 YSLEER. The CDR3 consists of 16 residues. The CDR3 loop is CASSQDEIAGGNEQFF. CDR3 in DNA: TGCGCCAGCAGCCAAGATGAGATAGCGGGAGGCAATGAGCAGTTCTTC.

The genes are TRBV19 and TRBJ2-7; the match to TRBD2 covers 8 bases. The length of the CDR3 is 17 residues. The germline CDR1 and CDR2 sequences are LNHDA and SQIVND (reference sequence). J lost 5 bases, V lost 2 bases, and 14 bases had no gene match. The DNA for the CDR3 is TGTGCCAGTAGTATATCAACCTGGAGCGGGAGTACCAACGAGCAGTACTTC. Its translation: CASSISTWSGSTNEQYF.

The CDR3 reads CASRTGEVVHGYTF. Written as DNA, the CDR3 is TGTGCCAGCAGGACAGGAGAGGTGGTCCATGGCTACACCTTC. The rearrangement joins TRBV2 to TRBJ1-2; a possible D gene is TRBD1 (6 bases). The CDR3 covers 14 residues. The V gene's germline CDR1 is SNHLY and CDR2 FYNNEI. Trimming removed 6 bases from V and 6 bases from J, with 17 bases in between.

The V call is TRBV4-2, the J call TRBJ2-7, with TRBD1 identical over 7 bases. Germline lookup yields CDR1 LGHNA and CDR2 YNFKEQ. The CDR3 totals 16 residues. The V segment lost 4 bases and the J segment 0 bases; nucleotides outside the gene matches: 9. The CDR3 bases are TGTGCCAGCAGCCGCCCTACCGGGACAGACTCCTACGAGCAGTACTTC. It specifies CASSRPTGTDSYEQYF.

This clone was seen more than once but under ten times. The sample contains more than one DNA sequence encoding this CDR3. CDR3 nucleotide sequence: TGTGCCAGCTCAGGCAGTTCCTACGAGCAGTACTTC. Translating gives CASSGSSYEQYF. The rearrangement links TRBV18 to TRBJ2-7; D is unresolved. This CDR3 region has 12 residues. Germline values: CDR1 KGHSH, CDR2 LQKENI. The V end was cut by 5 bases, the J end by 1 base, with 6 bases between.

The rearrangement links TRBV23-1 to TRBJ2-3, with 9 nucleotides matching TRBD1. TRBV23-1 is recorded as an ORF, its role being uncertain. V shed 4 bases and J 0 bases; nucleotides not matched to a gene: 11. The CDR3 covers 18 residues. CDR3 sequence: CASSRSLPGTGSTDTQYF. The DNA of the CDR3 is TGCGCCAGCAGTCGTTCCCTTCCCGGGACAGGGAGCACAGATACGCAGTATTTT.

The V gene is TRBV7-6, the J gene TRBJ2-1; 7 bases fit TRBD2. The CDR3 is made up of 15 amino acids. Germline CDR1 is SGHVS and CDR2 is FNYEAQ. J was trimmed by 8 bases and V by 5 bases; bases with no gene match: 12. The CDR3 sequence: CASSQEAGRKDEQFF. The CDR3 bases are TGTGCCAGCAGCCAGGAAGCGGGGAGAAAGGATGAGCAGTTCTTC. The full variable domain, rest sourced from reference TRBV7-6 and TRBJ2-1, is GAGVSQSPRYKVTKRGQDVALRCDPISGHVSLYWYRQALGQGPEFLTYFNYEAQQDKSGLPNDRFSAERPEGSISTLTIQRTEQRDSAMYRCASSQEAGRKDEQFFGPGTRLTVL.

This sequence joins TRBV29-1 and TRBJ1-6; 7 bases are a match to TRBD1. V trimming: 6 bases; J trimming: 4 bases; junction bases outside the gene matches: 6. The V gene's germline CDR1 is SQVTM and CDR2 ANQGSEA. The CDR3 is 14 amino acids. The CDR3 region is CSVQTGSYNSPLHF. CDR3 in DNA: TGCAGCGTCCAGACAGGGTCATATAATTCACCCCTCCACTTT.

This clone appeared a few times. The chain recombines TRBV7-9 with TRBJ2-3; TRBD1 is a possible D gene (5 bases). The CDR3 sequence is 14 residues long. Germline CDR1 reads SEHNR; CDR2 reads FQNEAQ (reference sequence). Trimming stripped 2 bases from V and 7 bases from J, with 13 bases between. CDR3 amino acids: CASSLLQDHYTQYF. The CDR3 DNA follows: TGTGCCAGCAGCTTACTACAGGACCACTATACGCAGTATTTT. Looking up the rest from reference TRBV7-9 and TRBJ2-3 gives the full variable domain: DTGVSQNPRHKITKRGQNVTFRCDPISEHNRLYWYRQTLGQGPEFLTYFQNEAQLEKSRLLSDRFSAERPKGSFSTLEIQRTEQGDSAMYLCASSLLQDHYTQYFGPGTRLTVL.

The CDR3 region is CASSSYWEYYNEQFF. CDR3 sequence (DNA): TGTGCCAGCAGCTCCTATTGGGAGTACTACAATGAGCAGTTCTTC. V and J are TRBV5-4 and TRBJ2-1; the D gene is possibly TRBD2 (5 bases). The CDR3 runs 15 residues. Looked up from germline, CDR1 is SGHNT and CDR2 is YYREEE (reference sequence). V was cut by 3 bases and J by 3 bases, with 13 bases left in between.

This clone appeared a few times. The gene calls are TRBV6-1 and TRBJ2-1; D perhaps matches TRBD2 (5 bases). The CDR3 sequence is 13 residues long. Germline V gene sequence: CDR1 MNHNS, CDR2 SASEGT. The germline V and J ends were trimmed by 0 bases and 9 bases, with 9 bases remaining between them. The CDR3 DNA reads as TGTGCCAGCAGTGAAGCTGGACTCCGTGAGCAGTTCTTC. Its protein is CASSEAGLREQFF.

The chain links TRBV5-1 to TRBJ2-7, with 10 bases identical to TRBD2. The CDR3 has 18 amino acids. The germline CDR1 and CDR2 sequences are SGHRS and YFSETQ. V gave up 4 bases and J gave up 1 base; unmatched junction bases: 14. CDR3 bases: TGCGCCAGCAGCCAAAAGGGGCTAGCGGGAGCCGGGTCCTACGAGCAGTACTTC. Translation gives CASSQKGLAGAGSYEQYF.

The chain has TRBV6-5 and TRBJ1-3; D call uncertain. The CDR3 sequence is 15 residues long. The V and J ends lost 4 bases and 0 bases respectively, with 10 bases between them. Germline V gene data show CDR1 as MNHEY and CDR2 as SVGAGI. For the CDR3, the DNA is TGTGCCAGCAGTTTAGGACTGATCTCTGGAAACACCATATATTTT. Amino acid sequence: CASSLGLISGNTIYF.

The chain is built from TRBV9 and TRBJ1-3; tentatively, D is TRBD1 (6 bases). V lost 3 bases, J lost 0 bases, and 13 bases lay in between. Germline V gives CDR1 SGDLS, CDR2 YYNGEE. CDR3 length: 16 residues. The CDR3 DNA reads TGTGCCAGCAGCGAGACCAGGGGTTACTCTGGAAACACCATATATTTT. It specifies CASSETRGYSGNTIYF.

The chain employs TRBV9 and TRBJ2-5, with 12 bases fitting TRBD2. The CDR3 consists of 16 residues. The trim removed 2 bases at V and 5 bases at J, leaving 7 bases unmatched. Germline V gene lookup returns CDR1 SGDLS and CDR2 YYNGEE. The CDR3 region is CASSVAPLAGGETQYF. For the CDR3, the DNA is TGTGCCAGCAGCGTCGCCCCACTAGCGGGGGGCGAGACCCAGTACTTC.

The chain has TRBV7-2 and TRBJ1-2; the D gene is possibly TRBD1 (6 bases). This CDR3 is 14 amino acids long. Germline CDR1 is SGHTA and CDR2 is FQGNSA. V gave up 1 base and J gave up 8 bases, with 14 bases separating them. CDR3 sequence: CASSLVFRGSGYTF. The DNA for the CDR3 is TGTGCCAGCAGCTTAGTGTTTAGGGGGAGCGGCTACACCTTC.

This chain connects TRBV9 to TRBJ1-2; no firm D call. With 6 bases removed from V and 4 bases from J, the gap between germline ends came to 7 bases. Germline CDR1 reads SGDLS; CDR2 reads YYNGEE. This CDR3 spans 11 amino acids. This CDR3 reads CASNNPYGYTF. Written as DNA, the CDR3 is TGTGCCAGCAATAATCCCTATGGCTACACCTTC.

V is TRBV14 and J is TRBJ1-4; D not certain. CDR3 length equals 14 residues. From germline, CDR1 is SGHDN and CDR2 FVKESK. V was cut by 1 base and J by 10 bases, with 13 bases left in between. DNA for the CDR3: TGTGCCAGCAGCCAAGCAGTGGCGGCCGGAAAACTGTTTTTT. Translating it yields CASSQAVAAGKLFF.